The TCR beta chain described here comes from a study of T cell responses to AZD1222 COVID-19 vaccine. Using immunoSEQ multiplex PCR, the repertoire was profiled, and TCRdb retains in-frame clones only, with some absent. Of about 130,000 clones listed, 88% were seen once; the top ten hold 15% to 20%. Germline V gene sequence: CDR1 SGHTA, CDR2 FQGNSA. With 2 bases clipped from V and 3 bases from J, the junction kept 7 bases outside the gene matches. The CDR3 loop spans 15 amino acids. Study outcomes and limitations: Rises in breadth and depth of Spike-specific TCRs came after two AZD1222 doses. There were mostly white British donors and more females than males, and clonal diversity was possibly underestimated. Seropositivity was recorded at baseline in only a handful of AZD1222 recipients.

On this clone: Its antigen is not identified.

This material consisted of peripheral blood, taken on day 0 of MenACWY control vaccination. The TCR comes from an adult in good health. The rearrangement joins TRBV7-2 to TRBJ2-7; the match to TRBD2 covers 7 bases. The DNA of the CDR3 is TGTGCCAGCAGCTTAACTTCTAGCGGTAACTACGAGCAGTACTTC. Translating gives CASSLTSSGNYEQYF.